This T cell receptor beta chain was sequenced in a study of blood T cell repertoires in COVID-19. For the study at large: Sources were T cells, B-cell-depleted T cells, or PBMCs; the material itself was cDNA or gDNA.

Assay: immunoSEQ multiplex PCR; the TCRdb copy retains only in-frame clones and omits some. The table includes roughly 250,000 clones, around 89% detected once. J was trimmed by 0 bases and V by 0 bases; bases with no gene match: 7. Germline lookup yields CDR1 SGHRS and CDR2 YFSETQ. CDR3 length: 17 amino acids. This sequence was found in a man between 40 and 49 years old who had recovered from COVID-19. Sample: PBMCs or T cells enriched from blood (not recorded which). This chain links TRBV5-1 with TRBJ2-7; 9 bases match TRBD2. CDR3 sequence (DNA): TGCGCCAGCAGCTTGGATCATAGCGGGGGCCCCTCCTACGAGCAGTACTTC. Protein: CASSLDHSGGPSYEQYF.